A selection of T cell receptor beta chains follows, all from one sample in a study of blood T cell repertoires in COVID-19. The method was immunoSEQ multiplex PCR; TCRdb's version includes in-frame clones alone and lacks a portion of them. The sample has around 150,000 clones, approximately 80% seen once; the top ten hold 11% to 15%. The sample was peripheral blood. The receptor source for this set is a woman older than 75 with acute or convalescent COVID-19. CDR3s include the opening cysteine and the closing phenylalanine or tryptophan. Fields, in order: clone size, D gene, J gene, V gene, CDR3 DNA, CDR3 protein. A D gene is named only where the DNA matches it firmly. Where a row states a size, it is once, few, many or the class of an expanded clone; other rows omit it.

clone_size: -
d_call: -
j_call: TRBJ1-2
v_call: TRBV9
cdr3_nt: TGTGCCAGCAGCGTAAACGCACTCCCGTGGGGCTACACCTTC
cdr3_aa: CASSVNALPWGYTF

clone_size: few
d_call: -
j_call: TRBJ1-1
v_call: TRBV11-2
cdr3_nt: TGTGCCAGCAGCTCACCGGGATTATACAGGGTGGACACTGAAGCTTTCTTT
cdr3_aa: CASSSPGLYRVDTEAFF

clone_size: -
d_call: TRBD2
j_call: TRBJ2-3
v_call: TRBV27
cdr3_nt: TGTGCCAGCAGTTTTCTGCGGGGGACGCAGTATTTT
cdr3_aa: CASSFLRGTQYF

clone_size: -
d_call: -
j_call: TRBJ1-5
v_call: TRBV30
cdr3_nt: TGTGCCTGGAGTGGGCGGGGGGGCGTCGGCAATCAGCCCCAGCATTTT
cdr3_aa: CAWSGRGGVGNQPQHF

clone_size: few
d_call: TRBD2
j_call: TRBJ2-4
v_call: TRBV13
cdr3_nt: TGTGCCAGCAGCTTAAAAAACCTAGCGGGGGGAAACATTCAGTACTTC
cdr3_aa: CASSLKNLAGGNIQYF

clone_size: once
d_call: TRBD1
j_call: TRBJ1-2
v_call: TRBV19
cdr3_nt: TGTGCCAGTCGGACAGGGGGTATTAACTATGGCTACACCTTC
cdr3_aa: CASRTGGINYGYTF

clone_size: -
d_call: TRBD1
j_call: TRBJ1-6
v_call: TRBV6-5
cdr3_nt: TGTGCCAGCAGTCTGGACAGGGTTTCTTCACCCCTCCACTTT
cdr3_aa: CASSLDRVSSPLHF

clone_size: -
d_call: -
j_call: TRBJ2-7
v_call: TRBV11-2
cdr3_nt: TGTGCCAGCAGCCGTTACTACGAGCAGTACTTC
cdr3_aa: CASSRYYEQYF

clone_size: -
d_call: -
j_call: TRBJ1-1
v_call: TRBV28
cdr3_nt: TGTGCCAGCGCCATCTCGGGGGGCGCGTCCACTGAAGCTTTCTTT
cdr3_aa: CASAISGGASTEAFF

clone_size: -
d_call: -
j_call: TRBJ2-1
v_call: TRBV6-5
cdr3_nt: TGTGCCAGCAGTTCCCGGGGGTTTCGCCTCAATGAGCAGTTCTTC
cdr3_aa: CASSSRGFRLNEQFF

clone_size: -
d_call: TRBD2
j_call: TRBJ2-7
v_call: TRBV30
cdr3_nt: TGTGCCTGGAGAAGGCGGACTAGCGGGACCTACGAGCAGTACTTC
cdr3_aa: CAWRRRTSGTYEQYF

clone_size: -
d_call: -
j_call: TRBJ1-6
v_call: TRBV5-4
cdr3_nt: TGTGCCAGCAGTCTCGAACATTATAATTCACCCCTCCACTTT
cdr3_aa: CASSLEHYNSPLHF

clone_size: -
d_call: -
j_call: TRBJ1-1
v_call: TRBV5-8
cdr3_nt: TGTGCCAGCAGCTTGAACAACATTCTGGCTTTCTTT
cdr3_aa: CASSLNNILAFF

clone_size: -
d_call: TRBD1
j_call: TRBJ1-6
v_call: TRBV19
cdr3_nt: TGTGCCAGTAGGACGACAGGGGAAAATTCACCCCTCCACTTT
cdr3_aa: CASRTTGENSPLHF

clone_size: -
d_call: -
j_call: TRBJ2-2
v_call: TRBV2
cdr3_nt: TGTGCCAGCAGTGATCTCTTCAGCGGTAACACCGGGGAGCTGTTTTTT
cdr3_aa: CASSDLFSGNTGELFF

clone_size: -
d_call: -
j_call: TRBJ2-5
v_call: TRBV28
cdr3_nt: TGTGCCAGCAGTTTTCAGGCAGGGGGGGAGACCCAGTACTTC
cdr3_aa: CASSFQAGGETQYF

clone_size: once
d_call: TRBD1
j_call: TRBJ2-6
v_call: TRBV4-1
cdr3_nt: TGCGCCAGCAGCCAGCAGGGGGTGGCTTTGGGCTCTGGGGCCAACGTCCTGACTTTC
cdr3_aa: CASSQQGVALGSGANVLTF

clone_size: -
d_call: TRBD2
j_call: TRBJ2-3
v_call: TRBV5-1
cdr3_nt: TGCGCCAGCAGCCCCATGGGGACTAGCGGGACTCCAGATACGCAGTATTTT
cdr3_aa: CASSPMGTSGTPDTQYF

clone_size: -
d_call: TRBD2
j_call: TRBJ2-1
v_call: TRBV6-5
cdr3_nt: TGTGCCAGCACTCTCACTAGCGGGGCTTACAATGAGCAGTTCTTC
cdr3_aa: CASTLTSGAYNEQFF

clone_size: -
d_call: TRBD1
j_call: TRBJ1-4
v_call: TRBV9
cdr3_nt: TGTGCCAGCAGCGTTACAGGGGGCTTCGGTGAAAAACTGTTTTTT
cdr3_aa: CASSVTGGFGEKLFF

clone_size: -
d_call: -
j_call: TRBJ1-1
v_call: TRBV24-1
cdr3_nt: TGTGCCACCAGAGGGACATCGAACACTGAAGCTTTCTTT
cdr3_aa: CATRGTSNTEAFF

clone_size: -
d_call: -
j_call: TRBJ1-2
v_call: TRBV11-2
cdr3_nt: TGTGCCAGCAGCTTAGTCCGGGGGGACTATGGCTACACCTTC
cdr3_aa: CASSLVRGDYGYTF

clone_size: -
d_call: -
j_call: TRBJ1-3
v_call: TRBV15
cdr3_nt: TGTGCCACCAGCAGAGATACCGCGCGGGCAGGGAGGGGAAACACCATATATTTT
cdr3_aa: CATSRDTARAGRGNTIYF

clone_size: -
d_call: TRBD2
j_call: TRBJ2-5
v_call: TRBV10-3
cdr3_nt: TGTGCCATCAGTGGGACCCGACTAGCGGGGGCCCAAGAGACCCAGTACTTC
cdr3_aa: CAISGTRLAGAQETQYF

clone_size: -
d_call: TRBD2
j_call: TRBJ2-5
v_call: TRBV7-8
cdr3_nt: TGTGCCAGCAGCTTGACTAGCGGGGGTGCAGAGACCCAGTACTTC
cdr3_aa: CASSLTSGGAETQYF

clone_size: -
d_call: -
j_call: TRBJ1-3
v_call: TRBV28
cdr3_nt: TGTGCCAGCAGTTTACCTGACAGCTCTGGAAACACCATATATTTT
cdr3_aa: CASSLPDSSGNTIYF

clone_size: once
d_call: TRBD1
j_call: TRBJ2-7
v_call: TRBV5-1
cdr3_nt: TGCGCCAGCAGCCCCCAGGGGGACGTGTACGAGCAGTACTTC
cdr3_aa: CASSPQGDVYEQYF

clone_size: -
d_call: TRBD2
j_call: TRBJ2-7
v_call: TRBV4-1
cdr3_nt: TGCGCCAGCAGCCAAGATTTGGGGGTAGCGGGTTCCTCCTACGAGCAGTACTTC
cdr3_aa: CASSQDLGVAGSSYEQYF

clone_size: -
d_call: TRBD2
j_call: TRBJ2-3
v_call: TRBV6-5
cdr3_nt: TGTGCCAGCCGGAGCGGGAGGGCCGGGGTGGATACGCAGTATTTT
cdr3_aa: CASRSGRAGVDTQYF

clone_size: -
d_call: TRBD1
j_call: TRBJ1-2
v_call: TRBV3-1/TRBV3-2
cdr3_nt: TGTGCCAGCAGCCTTGGAGGGACAGGCTATGGCTACACCTTC
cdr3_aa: CASSLGGTGYGYTF

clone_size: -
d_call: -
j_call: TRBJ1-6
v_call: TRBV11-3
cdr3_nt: TGTGCCAGCAGCCCAGGGCCCAATTCACCCCTCCACTTT
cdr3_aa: CASSPGPNSPLHF

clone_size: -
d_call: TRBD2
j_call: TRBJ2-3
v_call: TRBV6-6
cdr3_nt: TGTGCCAGCAGCGGGAGGTCTTTCCCAGATACGCAGTATTTT
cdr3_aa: CASSGRSFPDTQYF

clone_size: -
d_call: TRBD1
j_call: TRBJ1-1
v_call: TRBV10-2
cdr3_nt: TGCGCCAGCAGTGCCGGACAGGGGTTCACTGAAGCTTTCTTT
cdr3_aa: CASSAGQGFTEAFF

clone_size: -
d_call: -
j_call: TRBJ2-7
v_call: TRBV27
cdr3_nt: TGTGCCAGCAGTTTACAGGGGACCTACGAGCAGTACTTC
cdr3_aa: CASSLQGTYEQYF

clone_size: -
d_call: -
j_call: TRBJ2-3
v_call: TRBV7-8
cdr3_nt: TGTGCCAGCAGCTTAGCGCGCTGGCAGGTGAACACAGATACGCAGTATTTT
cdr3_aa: CASSLARWQVNTDTQYF

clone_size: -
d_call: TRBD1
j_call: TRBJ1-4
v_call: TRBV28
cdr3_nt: TGTGCCAGCAGTACCGGGACAGGGGGGGAAAAACTGTTTTTT
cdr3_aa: CASSTGTGGEKLFF

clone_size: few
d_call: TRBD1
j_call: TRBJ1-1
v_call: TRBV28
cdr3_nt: TGTGCCAGCAGTCCAACAGGGGGAGTAGACACTGAAGCTTTCTTT
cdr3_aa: CASSPTGGVDTEAFF

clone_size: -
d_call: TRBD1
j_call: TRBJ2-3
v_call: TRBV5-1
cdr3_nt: TGCGCCAGCAGCCCAACAGGGGGCGTCGATAATACGCAGTATTTT
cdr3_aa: CASSPTGGVDNTQYF

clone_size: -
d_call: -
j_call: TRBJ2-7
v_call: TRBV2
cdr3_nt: TGTGCCAGCTTGGACAGATCTTCCTACGAGCAGTACTTC
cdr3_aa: CASLDRSSYEQYF

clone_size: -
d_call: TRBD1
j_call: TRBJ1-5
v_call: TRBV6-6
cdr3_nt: TGTGCCAGCAGTCCTTGGGGGACAGGGTTGAACAATCAGCCCCAGCATTTT
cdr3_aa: CASSPWGTGLNNQPQHF

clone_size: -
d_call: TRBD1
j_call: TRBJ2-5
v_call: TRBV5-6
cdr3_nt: TGTGCCAGCAGCTCGACAGGGGGACTCCAAGAGACCCAGTACTTC
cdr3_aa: CASSSTGGLQETQYF

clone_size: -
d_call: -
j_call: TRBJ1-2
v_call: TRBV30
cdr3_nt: TGTGCCTGGAGCGGGGGGCATCTCTTTCACTATGGCTACACCTTC
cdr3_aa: CAWSGGHLFHYGYTF

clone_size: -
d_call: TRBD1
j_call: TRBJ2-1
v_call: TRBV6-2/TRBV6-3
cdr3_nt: TGTGCCAGCAGTCCACCCGGGACAGCATACAATGAGCAGTTCTTC
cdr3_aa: CASSPPGTAYNEQFF

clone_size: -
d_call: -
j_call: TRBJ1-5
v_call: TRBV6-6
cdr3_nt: TGTGCCAGCAGCCCCGACCGACAGGTCAATCAGCCCCAGCATTTT
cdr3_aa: CASSPDRQVNQPQHF

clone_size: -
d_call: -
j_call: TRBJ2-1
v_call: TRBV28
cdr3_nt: TGTGCCAGCAGTTTTAAGCTAGGAGGACGATACAATGAGCAGTTCTTC
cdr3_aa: CASSFKLGGRYNEQFF

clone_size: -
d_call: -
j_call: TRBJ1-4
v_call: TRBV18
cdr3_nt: TGTGCCAGCTCACCAAACAGGGAAGAAAAACTGTTTTTT
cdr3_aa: CASSPNREEKLFF

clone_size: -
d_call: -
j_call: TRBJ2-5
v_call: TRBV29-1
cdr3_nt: TGCAGCGTCACCGGGACATCCGAGACCCAGTACTTC
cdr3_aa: CSVTGTSETQYF

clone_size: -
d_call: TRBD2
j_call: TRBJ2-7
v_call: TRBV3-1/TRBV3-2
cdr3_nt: TGTGCCAGCAGCCATGGCGGGACTAGCGGGATCTTAAGGTCCTACGAGCAGTACTTC
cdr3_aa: CASSHGGTSGILRSYEQYF

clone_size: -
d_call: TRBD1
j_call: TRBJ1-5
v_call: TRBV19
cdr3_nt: TGTGCCAGTGCCGGACAGGGGGAACGTGGCAATCAGCCCCAGCATTTT
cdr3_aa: CASAGQGERGNQPQHF

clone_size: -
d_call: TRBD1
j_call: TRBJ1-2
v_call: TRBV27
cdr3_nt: TGTGCCAGCAGTTTATACGGGACAGCCTATGGCTACACCTTC
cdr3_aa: CASSLYGTAYGYTF

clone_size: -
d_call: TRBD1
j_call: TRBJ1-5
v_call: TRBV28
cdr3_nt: TGTGCCAGCACTTCGCCCTGGACAGGGGCGAAGCAGCCCCAGCATTTT
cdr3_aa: CASTSPWTGAKQPQHF

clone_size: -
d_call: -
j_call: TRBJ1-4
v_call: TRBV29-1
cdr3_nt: TGCAGCGTGGCACCGGGGGGGATTAATGAAAAACTGTTTTTT
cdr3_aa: CSVAPGGINEKLFF